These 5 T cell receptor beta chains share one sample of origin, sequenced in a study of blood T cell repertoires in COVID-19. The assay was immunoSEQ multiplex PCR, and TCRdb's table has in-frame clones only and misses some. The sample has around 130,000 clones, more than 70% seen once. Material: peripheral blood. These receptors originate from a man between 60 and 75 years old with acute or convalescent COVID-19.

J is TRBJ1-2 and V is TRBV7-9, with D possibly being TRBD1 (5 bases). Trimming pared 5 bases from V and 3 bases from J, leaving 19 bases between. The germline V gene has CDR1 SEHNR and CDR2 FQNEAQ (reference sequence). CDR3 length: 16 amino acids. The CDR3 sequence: CASSPRRVGGDYGYTF. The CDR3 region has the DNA TGTGCCAGCAGCCCGCGACGGGTAGGAGGGGACTATGGCTACACCTTC.

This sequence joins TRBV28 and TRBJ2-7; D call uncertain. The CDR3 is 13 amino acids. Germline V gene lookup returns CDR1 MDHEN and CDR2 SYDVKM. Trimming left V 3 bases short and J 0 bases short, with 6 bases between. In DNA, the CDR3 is TGTGCCAGCAGTTTTAGCAACTCCTACGAGCAGTACTTC. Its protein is CASSFSNSYEQYF.

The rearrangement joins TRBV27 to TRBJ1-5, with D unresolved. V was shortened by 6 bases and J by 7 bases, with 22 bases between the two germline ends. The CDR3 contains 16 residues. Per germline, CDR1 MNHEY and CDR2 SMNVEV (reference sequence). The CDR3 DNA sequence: TGTGCCAGCAGCCCAGGACTCCCGGGGATGAGGCAGCCCCAGCATTTT. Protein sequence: CASSPGLPGMRQPQHF.

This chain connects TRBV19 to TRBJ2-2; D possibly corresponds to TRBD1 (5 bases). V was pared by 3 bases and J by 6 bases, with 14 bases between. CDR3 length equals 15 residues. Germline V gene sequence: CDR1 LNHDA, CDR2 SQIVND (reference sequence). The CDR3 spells CASSMRSLGAGELFF. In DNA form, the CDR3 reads TGTGCCAGTAGTATGAGGAGTCTAGGGGCCGGGGAGCTGTTTTTT. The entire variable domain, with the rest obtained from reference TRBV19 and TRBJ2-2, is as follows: DGGITQSPKYLFRKEGQNVTLSCEQNLNHDAMYWYRQDPGQGLRLIYYSQIVNDFQKGDIAEGYSVSREKKESFPLTVTSAQKNPTAFYLCASSMRSLGAGELFFGEGSRLTVL.

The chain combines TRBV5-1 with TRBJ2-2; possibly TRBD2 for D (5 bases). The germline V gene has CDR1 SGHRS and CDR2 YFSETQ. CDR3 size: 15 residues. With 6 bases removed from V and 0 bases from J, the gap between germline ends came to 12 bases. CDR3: CASKLGPSNTGELFF. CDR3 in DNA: TGCGCCAGCAAACTAGGCCCTTCGAACACCGGGGAGCTGTTTTTT.